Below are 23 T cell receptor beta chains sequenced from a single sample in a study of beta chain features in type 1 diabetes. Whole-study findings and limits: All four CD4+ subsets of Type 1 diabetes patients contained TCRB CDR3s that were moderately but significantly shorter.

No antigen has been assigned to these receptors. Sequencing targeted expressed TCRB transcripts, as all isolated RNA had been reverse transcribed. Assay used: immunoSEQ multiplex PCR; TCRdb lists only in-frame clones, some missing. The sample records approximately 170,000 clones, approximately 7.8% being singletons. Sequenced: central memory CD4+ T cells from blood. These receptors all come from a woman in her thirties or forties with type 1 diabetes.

The CDR3 DNA is TGTGCCAGCAGCGTAGATGGAGGGTTGGGGTCGCCCCAGCATTTT. As protein: CASSVDGGLGSPQHF. The chain has TRBV9 and TRBJ1-5, with D uncertain. V was shortened by 0 bases and J by 9 bases, with 16 bases between the two germline ends. This CDR3 comprises 15 residues. Germline assignment: CDR1 SGDLS and CDR2 YYNGEE.

The CDR3 nucleotides are TGTGCCAGCAGCCCTCGGGCAGGGGAGCCTATGAACACTGAAGCTTTCTTT. Protein sequence: CASSPRAGEPMNTEAFF. The chain has TRBV14 and TRBJ1-1, with D maybe TRBD1 (6 bases). Germline V gene data show CDR1 as SGHDN and CDR2 as FVKESK. Trimming took 4 bases from V and 0 from J, leaving 18 bases between them. CDR3 length: 17 amino acids.

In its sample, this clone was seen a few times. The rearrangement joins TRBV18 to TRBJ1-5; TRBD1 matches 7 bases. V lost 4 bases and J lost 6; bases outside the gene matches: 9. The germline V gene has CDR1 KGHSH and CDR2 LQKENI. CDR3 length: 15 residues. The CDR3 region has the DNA TGTGCCAGCTCACTGACAGGGATTAGAGGTCAGCCCCAGCATTTT. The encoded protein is CASSLTGIRGQPQHF.

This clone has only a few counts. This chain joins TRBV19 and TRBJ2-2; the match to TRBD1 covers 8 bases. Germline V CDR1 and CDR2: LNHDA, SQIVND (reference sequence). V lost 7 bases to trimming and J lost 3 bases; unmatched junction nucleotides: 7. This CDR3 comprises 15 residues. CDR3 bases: TGTGCCAGTAAGACAACAGGGGGTTACACCGGGGAGCTGTTTTTT. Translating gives CASKTTGGYTGELFF.

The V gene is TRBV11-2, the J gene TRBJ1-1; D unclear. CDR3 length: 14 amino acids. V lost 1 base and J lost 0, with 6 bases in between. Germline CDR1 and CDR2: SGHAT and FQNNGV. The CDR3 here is CASSLGSLNTEAFF. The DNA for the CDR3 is TGTGCCAGCAGCTTAGGCAGTTTGAACACTGAAGCTTTCTTT.

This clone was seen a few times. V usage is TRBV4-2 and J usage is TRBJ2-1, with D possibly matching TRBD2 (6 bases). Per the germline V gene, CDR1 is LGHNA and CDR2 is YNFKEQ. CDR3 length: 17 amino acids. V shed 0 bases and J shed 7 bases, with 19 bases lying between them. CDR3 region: CASSQDARGGFRNEQFF. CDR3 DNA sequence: TGTGCCAGCAGCCAAGATGCGCGGGGTGGGTTTAGGAATGAGCAGTTCTTC.

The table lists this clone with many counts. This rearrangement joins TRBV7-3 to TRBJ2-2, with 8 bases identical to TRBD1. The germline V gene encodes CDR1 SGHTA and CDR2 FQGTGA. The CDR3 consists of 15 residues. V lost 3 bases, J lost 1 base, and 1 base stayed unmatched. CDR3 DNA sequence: TGTGCCAGCAGCTTTGACAGGGGGAACACCGGGGAGCTGTTTTTT. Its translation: CASSFDRGNTGELFF.

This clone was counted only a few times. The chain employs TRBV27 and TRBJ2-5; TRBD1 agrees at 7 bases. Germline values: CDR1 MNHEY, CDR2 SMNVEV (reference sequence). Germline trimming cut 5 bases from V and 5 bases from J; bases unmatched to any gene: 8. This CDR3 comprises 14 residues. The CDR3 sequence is CASSAKGAAETQYF. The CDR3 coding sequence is TGTGCCAGCAGTGCCAAGGGGGCGGCGGAGACCCAGTACTTC.

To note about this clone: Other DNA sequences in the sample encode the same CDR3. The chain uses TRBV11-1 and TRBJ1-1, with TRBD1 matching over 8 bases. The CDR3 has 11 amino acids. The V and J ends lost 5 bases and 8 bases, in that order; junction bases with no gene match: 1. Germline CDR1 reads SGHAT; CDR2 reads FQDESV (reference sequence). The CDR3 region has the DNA TGTGCCAGCAGCCGGGACAGGGAAGCTTTCTTT. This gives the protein CASSRDREAFF. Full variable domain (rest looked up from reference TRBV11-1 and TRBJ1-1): EAEVAQSPRYKITEKSQAVAFWCDPISGHATLYWYRQILGQGPELLVQFQDESVVDDSQLPKDRFSAERLKGVDSTLKIQPAELGDSAMYLCASSRDREAFFGQGTRLTVV.

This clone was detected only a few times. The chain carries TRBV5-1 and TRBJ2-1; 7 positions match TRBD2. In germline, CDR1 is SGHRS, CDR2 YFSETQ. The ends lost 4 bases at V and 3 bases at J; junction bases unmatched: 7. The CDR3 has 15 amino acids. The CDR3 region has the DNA TGCGCCAGCAGCGCTAGCGGAGGCGACTACAATGAGCAGTTCTTC. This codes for CASSASGGDYNEQFF.

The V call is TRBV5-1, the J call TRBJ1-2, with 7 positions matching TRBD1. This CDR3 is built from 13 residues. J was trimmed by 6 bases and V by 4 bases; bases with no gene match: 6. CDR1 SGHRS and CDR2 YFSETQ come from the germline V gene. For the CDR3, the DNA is TGCGCCAGCAGCCCCGGACAGGCAAATGGCTACACCTTC. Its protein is CASSPGQANGYTF.

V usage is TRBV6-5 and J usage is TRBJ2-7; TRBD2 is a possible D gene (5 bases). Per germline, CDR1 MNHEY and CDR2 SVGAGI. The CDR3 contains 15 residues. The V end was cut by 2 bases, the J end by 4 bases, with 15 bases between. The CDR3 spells CASSYRPEERYEQYF. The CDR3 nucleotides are TGTGCCAGCAGTTACCGTCCAGAAGAGCGGTACGAGCAGTACTTC.

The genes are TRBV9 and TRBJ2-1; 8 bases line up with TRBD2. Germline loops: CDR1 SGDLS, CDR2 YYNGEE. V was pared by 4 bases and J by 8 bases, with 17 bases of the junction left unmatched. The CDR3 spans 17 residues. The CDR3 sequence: CASSPYPPLAGSDEQFF. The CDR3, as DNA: TGTGCCAGCAGCCCCTATCCCCCCCTAGCGGGCTCCGATGAGCAGTTCTTC.

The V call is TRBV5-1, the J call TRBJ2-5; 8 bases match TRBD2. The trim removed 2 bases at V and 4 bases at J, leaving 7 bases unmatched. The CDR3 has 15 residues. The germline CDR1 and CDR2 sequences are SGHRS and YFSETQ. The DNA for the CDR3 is TGCGCCAGCAGCTTATCCGGGGGGGATGTAGAGACCCAGTACTTC. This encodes CASSLSGGDVETQYF.

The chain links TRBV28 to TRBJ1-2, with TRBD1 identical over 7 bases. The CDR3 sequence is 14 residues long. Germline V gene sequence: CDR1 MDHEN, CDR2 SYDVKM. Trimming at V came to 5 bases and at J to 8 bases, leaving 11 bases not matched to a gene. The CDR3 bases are TGTGCCAGCAGTCTACCCCGACAGGGTCCAGGCTACACCTTC. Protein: CASSLPRQGPGYTF.

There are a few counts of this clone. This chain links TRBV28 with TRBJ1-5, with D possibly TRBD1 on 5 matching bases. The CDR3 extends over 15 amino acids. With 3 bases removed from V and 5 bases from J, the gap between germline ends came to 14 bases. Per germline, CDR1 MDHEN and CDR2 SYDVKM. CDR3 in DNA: TGTGCCAGCAGTTTGAGCGCAGGGTCACATCAGCCCCAGCATTTT. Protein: CASSLSAGSHQPQHF. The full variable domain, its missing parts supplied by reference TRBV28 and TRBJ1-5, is DVKVTQSSRYLVKRTGEKVFLECVQDMDHENMFWYRQDPGLGLRLIYFSYDVKMKEKGDIPEGYSVSREKKERFSLILESASTNQTSMYLCASSLSAGSHQPQHFGDGTRLSIL.

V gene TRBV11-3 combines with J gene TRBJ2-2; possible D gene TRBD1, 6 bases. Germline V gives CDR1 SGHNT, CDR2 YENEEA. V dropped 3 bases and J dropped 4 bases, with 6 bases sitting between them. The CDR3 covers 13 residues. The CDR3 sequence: CASSLGATGELFF. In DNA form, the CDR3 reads TGTGCCAGCAGCTTGGGGGCCACCGGGGAGCTGTTTTTT.

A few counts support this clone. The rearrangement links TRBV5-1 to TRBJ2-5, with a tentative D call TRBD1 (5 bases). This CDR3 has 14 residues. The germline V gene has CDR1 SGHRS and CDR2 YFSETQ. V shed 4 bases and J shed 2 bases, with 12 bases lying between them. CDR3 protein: CASSPASGQETQYF. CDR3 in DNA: TGCGCCAGCAGCCCGGCGTCAGGGCAAGAGACCCAGTACTTC.

In nucleotides, the CDR3 is TGTGCCTGGAGTGCCATTAGCGGGTTCACAGATACGCAGTATTTT. Translation gives CAWSAISGFTDTQYF. The rearrangement uses TRBV30 and TRBJ2-3; 7 bases are a match to TRBD2. J lost 2 bases, V lost 1 base, and 6 bases had no gene match. CDR1 and CDR2 (germline): GTSNPN, SVGIG (reference sequence). This CDR3 spans 15 amino acids.

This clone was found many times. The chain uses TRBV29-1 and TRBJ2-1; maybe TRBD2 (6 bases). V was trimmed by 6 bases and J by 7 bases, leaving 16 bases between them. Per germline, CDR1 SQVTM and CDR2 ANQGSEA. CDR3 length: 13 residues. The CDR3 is CSVTPRLVNEQFF. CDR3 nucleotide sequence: TGCAGCGTGACCCCGCGACTAGTAAATGAGCAGTTCTTC.

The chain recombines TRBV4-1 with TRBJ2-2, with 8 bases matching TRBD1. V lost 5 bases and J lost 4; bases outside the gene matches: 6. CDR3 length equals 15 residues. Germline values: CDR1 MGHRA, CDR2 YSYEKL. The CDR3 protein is CASSFQGAGTGELFF. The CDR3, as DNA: TGCGCCAGCAGCTTCCAGGGGGCGGGCACCGGGGAGCTGTTTTTT.

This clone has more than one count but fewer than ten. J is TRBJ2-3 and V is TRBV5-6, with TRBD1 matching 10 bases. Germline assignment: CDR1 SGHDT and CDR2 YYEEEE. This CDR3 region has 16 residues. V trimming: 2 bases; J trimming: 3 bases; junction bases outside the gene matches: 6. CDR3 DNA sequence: TGTGCCAGCAGCTTTGGGACAGGGGAGGCGACAGATACGCAGTATTTT. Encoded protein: CASSFGTGEATDTQYF.

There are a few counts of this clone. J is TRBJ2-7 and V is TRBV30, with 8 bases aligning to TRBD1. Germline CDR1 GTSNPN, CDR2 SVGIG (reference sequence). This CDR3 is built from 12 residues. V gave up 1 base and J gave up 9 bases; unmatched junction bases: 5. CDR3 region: CAWSGQGAAQYF. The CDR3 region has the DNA TGTGCCTGGAGTGGGCAGGGGGCAGCGCAGTACTTC.